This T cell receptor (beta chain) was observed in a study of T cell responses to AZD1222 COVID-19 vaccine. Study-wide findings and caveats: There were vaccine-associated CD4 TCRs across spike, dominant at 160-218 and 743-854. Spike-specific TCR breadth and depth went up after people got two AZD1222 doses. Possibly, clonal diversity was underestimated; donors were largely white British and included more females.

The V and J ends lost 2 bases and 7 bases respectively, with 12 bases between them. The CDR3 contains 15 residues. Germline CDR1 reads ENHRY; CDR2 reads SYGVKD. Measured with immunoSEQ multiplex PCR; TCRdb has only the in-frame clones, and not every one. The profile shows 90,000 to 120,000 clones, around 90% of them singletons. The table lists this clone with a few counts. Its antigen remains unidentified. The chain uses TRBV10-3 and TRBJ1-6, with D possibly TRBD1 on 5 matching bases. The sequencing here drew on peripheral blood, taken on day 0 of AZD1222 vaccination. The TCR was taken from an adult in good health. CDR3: CAISEPTVRNSPLHF. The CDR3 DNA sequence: TGTGCCATCAGTGAGCCGACAGTGCGGAATTCACCCCTCCACTTT.